This TCR beta chain derives from a study of T cell repertoires in cytomegalovirus infection. Study-level background: Matching HLA type, along with CMV infection, was indicated by public TCR beta signatures. Study findings and constraints: The ex vivo response showed dominance by HLA-C-restricted CMV-specific TCR beta clonotypes. Identification of carriers of CMV plus the relevant HLA was performed using cumulative public TCR beta family frequency.

TCRdb processed the reads anew with MiXCR; each CDR3 protein has one entry. The repertoire holds approximately 260,000 distinct CDR3 sequences, approximately 15% seen once, with roughly half in the top ten. The CDR3 is 14 residues long. The germline CDR1 and CDR2 sequences are MNHNS and SASEGT. Trimming took off 4 bases at V and 1 base at J, with 10 bases between the two ends. In its sample, this clonotype was seen a few times. Its specificity is not known. The chain carries TRBV6-1 and TRBJ1-1; the D is unclear. Sequences were obtained from CD8+ T cells from PBMCs. The sequence was obtained from a human donor in good health (CMV status not recorded). Some clones in this sample may be carry-over from other donors' samples. The CDR3 here is CASSVVAGNTEAFF. The CDR3, as DNA: TGTGCCAGCAGTGTAGTTGCTGGGAACACTGAAGCTTTCTTT.